The present TCR beta chain was sequenced within a study of blood T cell repertoires in COVID-19. Overall study context: The United States, Italy and Spain supplied acute and convalescent COVID-19 samples.

Original analysis: How many nucleated cells were present was estimated from reference gene primer amplification. TCRdb's copy holds only in-frame clones and misses some; the assay was immunoSEQ multiplex PCR. That table supplies the V and J calls and clone size; D and trimming were determined from the DNA. The top ten clones hold about 0.24% of a sample with just over 650,000 clones, 75% to 90% of them seen once. V dropped 1 base and J dropped 1 base, with 5 bases sitting between them. CDR1 is MGHRA, CDR2 YSYEKL, per germline. The CDR3 has 14 amino acids. The sample taken for sequencing was peripheral blood. The rearrangement joins TRBV4-1 to TRBJ1-5; possibly TRBD1 for D (5 bases). The sequence derives from a young woman with acute or convalescent COVID-19. The CDR3 reads CASSQAGSNQPQHF. CDR3 nucleotide sequence: TGCGCCAGCAGCCAAGCAGGGAGCAATCAGCCCCAGCATTTT.